This T cell receptor (beta chain) is drawn from a study of T-cell reconstitution after alpha-beta-depleted transplantation in children. This clonotype was recorded a few times. What it binds is not known. It was with unique molecular identifiers that the TCRbeta library was prepared. TCRdb independently ran MiXCR on the PCR reads; one entry per CDR3 protein. The sample includes about 460,000 distinct CDR3 sequences, about 10% seen only once; the top ten take 2%. Germline assignment: CDR1 SGHRS and CDR2 YFSETQ. CDR3 length equals 18 residues. V lost 0 bases and J lost 3; bases outside the gene matches: 11. Whole-study findings and limits: The main origin of T-cell counts and diversity one year after transplant was newly produced T cells.

The sequence derives from a child under 10 years old with inherited bone marrow failure, due to receive a stem cell transplant. The starting material was PBMCs, obtained before TCRalphabeta/CD19-depleted stem cell transplant. This rearrangement joins TRBV5-1 to TRBJ2-1; 8 nucleotides line up with TRBD2. The CDR3 protein is CASSLEGQHGGVYNEQFF. The CDR3 region has the DNA TGCGCCAGCAGCTTGGAAGGACAGCACGGGGGGGTCTACAATGAGCAGTTCTTC.